These 20 T cell receptor beta chains were all obtained from the same sample, sequenced in a study of cytomegalovirus exposure and HLA in healthy donors. PCR was performed using 60 Vbeta and 13 Jbeta primers. TCRdb's table, derived via immunoSEQ multiplex PCR, lists solely in-frame clones and lacks some. Altogether some 120,000 clones are present, around 67% being singletons, with the ten largest covering 2.1%. Sequencing was performed on PBMCs. The receptors stem from a woman aged 40-49 years in good health and CMV-seropositive.

The chain carries TRBV5-8 and TRBJ1-1, with TRBD1 identical over 7 bases. The CDR3 runs to 14 residues. CDR1 and CDR2 from the germline V gene are SGHTS and YDEGEE. J gave up 4 bases and V 2 bases, and 5 bases lay outside the gene matches. CDR3 sequence reads: CASSFLRQGTEAFF. CDR3 bases: TGTGCCAGCAGCTTCCTGAGACAGGGCACTGAAGCTTTCTTT. The full variable domain, rest sourced from reference TRBV5-8 and TRBJ1-1, is EAGVTQSPTHLIKTRGQQATLRCSPISGHTSVYWYQQALGLGLQFLLWYDEGEERNRGNFPPRFSGRQFPNYSSELNVNALELEDSALYLCASSFLRQGTEAFFGQGTRLTVV.

This sequence joins TRBV10-3 and TRBJ2-3; 8 bases agree with TRBD2. The V gene's germline CDR1 is ENHRY and CDR2 SYGVKD. CDR3 length: 16 amino acids. After removal of 3 bases from V and 2 bases from J, the junction contained 7 bases not matched to a gene. This CDR3 reads CAISEGGAGDTDTQYF. In DNA form, the CDR3 reads TGTGCCATCAGTGAAGGGGGAGCGGGAGACACAGATACGCAGTATTTT.

The chain carries TRBV25-1 and TRBJ1-2, with unresolved D. CDR1 is MGHDK, CDR2 SYGVNS, per germline. This CDR3 contains 13 residues. The ends were cut back, 2 bases at V and 3 bases at J, with 7 bases in the middle. This CDR3 is CASSELVDYGYTF. The CDR3, as DNA: TGTGCCAGCAGTGAACTGGTAGACTATGGCTACACCTTC.

The chain couples TRBV28 to TRBJ2-1, with D hard to call. Trimming left V 3 bases short and J 2 bases short, with 11 bases between. Per germline, CDR1 MDHEN and CDR2 SYDVKM. The CDR3 sequence is 15 residues long. This CDR3 reads CASSFATSTYNEQFF. CDR3 bases: TGTGCCAGCAGTTTCGCAACCTCTACCTACAATGAGCAGTTCTTC.

The J gene is TRBJ2-3, the V gene TRBV10-3, with unresolved D. Trimming left V 4 bases short and J 3 bases short, with 8 bases between. Germline loops: CDR1 ENHRY, CDR2 SYGVKD. This CDR3 has 13 residues. The CDR3 reads CAISGGWTDTQYF. CDR3 nucleotides: TGTGCCATCAGTGGAGGTTGGACAGATACGCAGTATTTT.

The V call is TRBV19, the J call TRBJ2-2; tentative D call: TRBD2 (6 bases). The CDR3 totals 17 residues. Between the trimmed V and J ends, which lost 5 bases and 5 bases, there was a span of 21 bases. Germline-derived CDR1 and CDR2 are LNHDA and SQIVND (reference sequence). CDR3 in DNA: TGTGCCAGTAGTCTGAGAGTTGGCGGGGTCACTACCGGGGAGCTGTTTTTT. Translating gives CASSLRVGGVTTGELFF.

This clone came up once. This chain joins TRBV7-3 and TRBJ2-1, with 8 bases that match TRBD1. The CDR3 runs to 20 residues. Per germline, CDR1 SGHTA and CDR2 FQGTGA. V lost 4 bases, J lost 0 bases, and 17 bases stayed unmatched. The CDR3 loop reads CASSSGVGDRQPISYNEQFF. The CDR3 DNA reads as TGTGCCAGCAGCTCGGGGGTTGGGGACAGGCAGCCCATCTCCTACAATGAGCAGTTCTTC.

The chain employs TRBV5-1 and TRBJ2-6; TRBD2 matches 12 bases. Trimming removed 4 bases from V and 1 base from J; junction bases left unmatched: 12. Per the germline V gene, CDR1 is SGHRS and CDR2 is YFSETQ. CDR3 length: 20 residues. The DNA of the CDR3 is TGCGCCAGCAGCCTTAACCCGGGACTAGCGGGTTCGTCTGGGGCCAACGTCCTGACTTTC. Translating it yields CASSLNPGLAGSSGANVLTF.

The V gene is TRBV9, the J gene TRBJ1-4; D is uncertain. Per the germline V gene, CDR1 is SGDLS and CDR2 is YYNGEE. The germline V and J ends were trimmed by 4 bases and 5 bases, with 12 bases remaining between them. This CDR3 comprises 14 residues. The DNA of the CDR3 is TGTGCCAGCAGCCCCCCCGGACTGAATGAAAAACTGTTTTTT. Its translation: CASSPPGLNEKLFF.

This clone was detected only a few times. The chain uses TRBV28 and TRBJ1-4; TRBD1 matches at 9 bases. The J segment lost 3 bases and the V segment lost 5 bases, leaving 1 base of the junction unmatched. CDR1 MDHEN and CDR2 SYDVKM come from the germline V gene. The CDR3 totals 14 residues. The CDR3 DNA reads TGTGCCAGCAGTCGGACAGGGGCTAATGAAAAACTGTTTTTT. Residues: CASSRTGANEKLFF.

The chain carries TRBV6-1 and TRBJ1-5, with 10 bases aligning to TRBD1. In germline, CDR1 is MNHNS, CDR2 SASEGT. The CDR3 contains 13 residues. V lost 8 bases to trimming and J lost 5 bases; unmatched junction nucleotides: 3. CDR3: CASRDRGDQPQHF. Written as DNA, the CDR3 is TGTGCCAGCCGGGACAGGGGAGATCAGCCCCAGCATTTT.

The chain carries TRBV15 and TRBJ2-5, with D uncertain. The germline V gene has CDR1 LNHNV and CDR2 YYDKDF (reference sequence). V was trimmed by 5 bases and J by 2 bases, leaving 15 bases between them. The CDR3 is 15 amino acids. CDR3 sequence: CATSPRLRLQETQYF. For the CDR3, the DNA is TGTGCCACCAGCCCTCGGCTGAGGTTACAAGAGACCCAGTACTTC.

The chain combines TRBV28 with TRBJ2-2, with D possibly TRBD2 on 5 matching bases. Trimming took off 5 bases at V and 5 bases at J, with 18 bases between the two ends. The germline V gene has CDR1 MDHEN and CDR2 SYDVKM. CDR3 size: 16 residues. CDR3 nucleotide sequence: TGTGCCAGCAGTCCCCAGCCTAGCCTGGGAACCGGGGAGCTGTTTTTT. Translating it yields CASSPQPSLGTGELFF.

The chain carries TRBV7-3 and TRBJ2-1, with D perhaps matching TRBD2 (5 bases). Germline V gives CDR1 SGHTA, CDR2 FQGTGA. The CDR3 spans 15 residues. Deletions cut 6 bases from V and 1 base from J, with 13 bases between. The CDR3: CASRAGGLSYNEQFF. The CDR3 DNA is TGTGCCAGCAGGGCCGGAGGACTTTCCTACAATGAGCAGTTCTTC.

This sequence joins TRBV4-1 and TRBJ1-6; 10 nucleotides agree with TRBD1. The V gene end was trimmed by 4 bases and the J gene end by 0 bases; junction bases not matched to a gene: 3. The CDR3 is 17 amino acids. Germline CDR1 MGHRA, CDR2 YSYEKL. CDR3 nucleotide sequence: TGCGCCAGCAGCCCCAGGACAGGGGGCTCCTATAATTCACCCCTCCACTTT. Protein product: CASSPRTGGSYNSPLHF.

This chain links TRBV7-2 with TRBJ2-4; TRBD2 might be the D (7 bases). Germline V lookup: CDR1 SGHTA, CDR2 FQGNSA. This CDR3 is 17 amino acids long. The V end was cut by 3 bases, the J end by 3 bases, with 18 bases between. CDR3 coding DNA: TGTGCCAGCAGCTTGGGTCCAAGAGGGGGGGACAAAAACATTCAGTACTTC. Translated: CASSLGPRGGDKNIQYF.

A single count supports this clone. The genes are TRBV5-1 and TRBJ1-2, with D possibly being TRBD1 (5 bases). CDR1 and CDR2 from the germline V gene are SGHRS and YFSETQ. Trimming cost V 5 bases and J 3 bases, with 8 bases left between them. This CDR3 is 12 amino acids long. Written as DNA, the CDR3 is TGCGCCAGCAGTCCGACAGACTATGGCTACACCTTC. Residues: CASSPTDYGYTF. Using reference TRBV5-1 and TRBJ1-2 for the parts outside the CDR3, the full variable domain is KAGVTQTPRYLIKTRGQQVTLSCSPISGHRSVSWYQQTPGQGLQFLFEYFSETQRNKGNFPGRFSGRQFSNSRSEMNVSTLELGDSALYLCASSPTDYGYTFGSGTRLTVV.

The rearrangement uses TRBV5-4 and TRBJ2-5; possibly TRBD1 for D (6 bases). The germline V gene has CDR1 SGHNT and CDR2 YYREEE (reference sequence). Trimming shortened V by 3 bases and J by 5 bases, and 14 bases separated the two germline ends. This CDR3 contains 14 residues. CDR3 sequence (DNA): TGTGCCAGCAGCTCCACAGGGATTTCGGAGACCCAGTACTTC. Its protein product is CASSSTGISETQYF.

The chain carries TRBV5-8 and TRBJ2-7; no reliable D call. Germline assignment: CDR1 SGHTS and CDR2 YDEGEE. V gave up 0 bases and J gave up 2 bases, with 9 bases separating them. The CDR3 totals 14 residues. CDR3 in amino acids: CASSLVQPPYEQYF. CDR3 DNA sequence: TGTGCCAGCAGCTTGGTACAGCCCCCCTACGAGCAGTACTTC. The full variable domain, its missing parts supplied by reference TRBV5-8 and TRBJ2-7, is EAGVTQSPTHLIKTRGQQATLRCSPISGHTSVYWYQQALGLGLQFLLWYDEGEERNRGNFPPRFSGRQFPNYSSELNVNALELEDSALYLCASSLVQPPYEQYFGPGTRLTVT.

The chain carries TRBV5-1 and TRBJ2-7; a possible D gene is TRBD2 (5 bases). The CDR3 sequence is 14 residues long. The germline V gene encodes CDR1 SGHRS and CDR2 YFSETQ. The ends were cut back, 4 bases at V and 6 bases at J, with 17 bases in the middle. CDR3 in amino acids: CASSAPAVAGEQYF. CDR3 coding DNA: TGCGCCAGCAGCGCTCCGGCAGTCGCGGGCGAGCAGTACTTC. Filled out from reference TRBV5-1 and TRBJ2-7, the complete variable domain reads KAGVTQTPRYLIKTRGQQVTLSCSPISGHRSVSWYQQTPGQGLQFLFEYFSETQRNKGNFPGRFSGRQFSNSRSEMNVSTLELGDSALYLCASSAPAVAGEQYFGPGTRLTVT.